This T cell receptor (beta chain) was observed in a study of cytotoxic CD8 clonotypes in ibrutinib-treated CLL (dated by TCRdb to about 2021). Broadly, across the study: In this cohort, around 15 patients were treatment-naive and about ten were relapsed/refractory, while roughly 18 had unmutated IGHV. Responses were partial in about 25 patients and complete in 2; after median about 63 months follow-up, about 14 stayed in remission and some twelve progressed. The response samples were drawn at a median of roughly twelve months into treatment, with a range of roughly 6 to 36 months. An average of roughly 270,000 productive templates and approximately 90,000 productive rearrangements was obtained per sample. Longitudinal samples were obtainable from about 30% of the roughly 86 participants in the trial. Cryopreserved peripheral blood mononuclear cells were collected at three points: before therapy, at response, and at either sustained remission or disease progression. All remission and progressive disease samples were collected while patients were still receiving ibrutinib.

According to the study, the label for this sample's time point signals: 20 to 30 months on ibrutinib. For TCR beta library preparation, roughly 2 micrograms of genomic DNA were isolated from cryopreserved PBMCs. Longitudinal blood samples from CLL patients on ibrutinib monotherapy were analyzed using high-throughput TCR beta sequencing. Patients were enrolled in a phase 2 open-label single-center ibrutinib monotherapy trial. As for this clone: No antigen is known for it. Base qualities were left out, and no much larger clone turns up one base away.

CDR1 and CDR2, per the germline V gene (reference sequence), are MNHEY and SMNVEV. Trimming at the junction amounts to 8 bases on V and 1 base on J, and the germline ends lie 11 bases apart. The CDR3 runs 13 residues from the cysteine to the phenylalanine. The entry retains the CDR3 DNA only, 39 bases that are in frame from base 1. Each clonotype received, on average, around 10x coverage in deep resolution sequencing performed on a MiSeq, where the target depth lay between 1 in 1 million and 1 in 200,000 T cells. The immunoSEQ hsTCRB Kit was used to generate the TCR beta libraries. Regarding the original processing steps: Data were analyzed with ImmunoSEQ Data Assistant and ImmunoSEQ Analyzer, with V, D and J genes assigned per IMGT definitions. Clonality, which ranges from 0 to 1, was calculated by subtracting the normalized Shannon entropy of productive rearrangement frequencies from one. Only overrepresented clonotypes making up at least 0.05% of the repertoire of each patient were included in the public clonotype analysis. Roughly 13 repertoires from age-matched healthy donors, obtained from immuneACCESS, served as clonality controls. The source is immuneACCESS, and TCRdb retained only in-frame sequences with V and J called. Part of the clones is not carried over; for the studies checked, unresolved V genes explain less than half of this, and the remainder is unexplained. V and J calls and clone size are given by that table; D and trimming were obtained from the DNA. The sample includes under 300,000 clones, with 60% to 75% observed a single time. Of the sample, 15% to 19% falls within the top ten clones.

Overall study results and their limits: Clonality increased at ibrutinib response, stayed stable in sustained remission, and fell back toward baseline at progression. At baseline, clonality was higher than in age-matched healthy donors and showed a strong correlation with circulating CD8+ T-cell counts. Lymph node repertoires were not examined, and the timing of sampling was not matched between patients in sustained remission and those whose disease progressed. Public clonotypes were rare and either contracted or stayed stable during treatment, and the rise in clonality at ibrutinib response reflected the expansion of private clonotypes.

The sequence derives from a human donor with chronic lymphocytic leukemia. The sequence is built from TRBV27 and TRBJ1-1; tentative D gene TRBD1, with 6 bases matching. Here the sequenced sample was PBMCs, taken after 24 months of ibrutinib treatment. The bases read TGTGCCAGCGCCAAGGGGGGGAACACTGAAGCTTTCTTT. Its amino acids are CASAKGGNTEAFF.